A single sample gave rise to the 22 T cell receptor beta chains below, sequenced in a study of T cells in Graves' hyperthyroidism and ophthalmopathy. From RNA transcripts, TCR beta CDR3 regions were amplified. First-round RT-PCR of the TCR CDR3 relied on the HTBI primer set. TCRdb re-derived calls from the multiplex PCR reads in MiXCR, one entry per CDR3 protein. The data hold roughly 520,000 distinct CDR3 sequences, with approximately 25% observed a single time. The sequenced sample was blood. These receptors were obtained from a woman in her 30s with Graves' ophthalmopathy.

This clonotype was recorded many times. J is TRBJ2-7 and V is TRBV7-9, with D perhaps matching TRBD1 (5 bases). Germline lookup yields CDR1 SEHNR and CDR2 FQNEAQ (reference sequence). The CDR3 has 15 amino acids. V shed 4 bases and J shed 3 bases, with 16 bases lying between them. CDR3 sequence (DNA): TGTGCCAGCAGCTCACCCAAGGACGGACACTACGAGCAGTACTTC. This codes for CASSSPKDGHYEQYF.

This clonotype was detected ten times or more. The chain is built from TRBV20-1 and TRBJ1-1, with D possibly being TRBD1 (6 bases). The CDR3 has 15 residues. Germline V gene sequence: CDR1 DFQATT, CDR2 SNEGSKA (reference sequence). The V end was cut by 3 bases, the J end by 5 bases, with 19 bases between. This chain's CDR3 is CSARPIGQPRTEAFF. The CDR3 DNA reads as TGCAGTGCTAGGCCGATAGGACAGCCCAGGACTGAAGCTTTCTTT.

Ten or more counts support this clonotype. This sequence joins TRBV19 and TRBJ1-5; possible D gene TRBD1, 6 bases. The V end was cut by 8 bases, the J end by 5 bases, with 16 bases between. There are 14 residues in the CDR3. Germline V CDR1 and CDR2: LNHDA, SQIVND (reference sequence). The DNA of the CDR3 is TGTGCCAGTGGGGGGCGGGGGGCCTATCAGCCCCAGCATTTT. It translates to CASGGRGAYQPQHF.

This clonotype was counted only a few times. The chain combines TRBV27 with TRBJ1-1, with 7 bases lining up with TRBD1. CDR1 is MNHEY, CDR2 SMNVEV, per germline (reference sequence). The CDR3 consists of 14 residues. The ends lost 6 bases at V and 0 bases at J; junction bases unmatched: 4. This CDR3 is CASRYRGLNTEAFF. The CDR3 DNA is TGTGCCAGCAGATACAGGGGATTGAACACTGAAGCTTTCTTT.

The genes are TRBV12-3 or TRBV12-4 and TRBJ1-2, with TRBD1 as a possible D gene (6 bases). V dropped 2 bases and J dropped 6 bases, with 22 bases sitting between them. The CDR3 length is 17 residues. CDR3 region: CASSLYIGGGRLDGYTF. The CDR3, as DNA: TGTGCCAGCAGTTTATATATTGGTGGGGGGCGCCTCGATGGCTACACCTTC.

This clonotype turned up a few times. The chain recombines TRBV28 with TRBJ2-4, with D unresolved. Trimming removed 4 bases from V and 0 bases from J, with 13 bases in between. This CDR3 has 16 amino acids. The germline gives CDR1 MDHEN, CDR2 SYDVKM. CDR3 sequence: CASSSLILIAKNIQYF. CDR3 nucleotide sequence: TGTGCCAGCAGTTCCCTGATACTTATAGCCAAAAACATTCAGTACTTC.

This clonotype was detected a few times. The chain uses TRBV5-1 and TRBJ2-5, with D possibly being TRBD2 (5 bases). Germline CDR1 is SGHRS and CDR2 is YFSETQ. Trimming shortened V by 2 bases and J by 0 bases, and 14 bases separated the two germline ends. There are 16 residues in the CDR3. CDR3 protein: CASSFLRGSYQETQYF. CDR3 DNA sequence: TGCGCCAGCAGCTTCCTGCGAGGGTCGTACCAAGAGACCCAGTACTTC.

This clonotype occurred many times. This chain uses TRBV5-1 with TRBJ2-7, with D tentatively TRBD1 or TRBD2 (5 bases each). Germline V gene sequence: CDR1 SGHRS, CDR2 YFSETQ. The CDR3 runs to 15 residues. V was shortened by 0 bases and J by 2 bases, with 12 bases between the two germline ends. The CDR3 reads CASSLEPGPPYEQYF. CDR3 bases: TGCGCCAGCAGCTTGGAACCGGGACCCCCCTACGAGCAGTACTTC.

This clonotype has a count of ten or more. This chain joins TRBV27 and TRBJ1-2; D uncertain. Trimming took 0 bases from V and 1 from J, leaving 9 bases between them. From germline, CDR1 is MNHEY and CDR2 SMNVEV (reference sequence). The CDR3 sequence is 15 residues long. CDR3 sequence reads: CASSLSINHNYGYTF. The CDR3 DNA reads TGTGCCAGCAGTTTATCGATTAATCATAACTATGGCTACACCTTC.

This clonotype showed up many times. This chain links TRBV28 with TRBJ2-7; 9 nucleotides agree with TRBD1. CDR3 length: 15 residues. In germline, CDR1 is MDHEN, CDR2 SYDVKM. The trim removed 3 bases at V and 6 bases at J, leaving 9 bases unmatched. The CDR3 region is CASSFTGTGYSEQYF. CDR3 coding DNA: TGTGCCAGCAGTTTTACGGGGACAGGGTACTCCGAGCAGTACTTC.

The table lists this clonotype with a few counts. The chain is built from TRBV29-1 and TRBJ1-1; D is perhaps TRBD1 (5 bases). With 6 bases removed from V and 6 bases from J, the gap between germline ends came to 17 bases. This CDR3 comprises 13 residues. Germline V gene data show CDR1 as SQVTM and CDR2 as ANQGSEA. The CDR3 DNA reads TGCAGCGTCACCGGGACCCTGATCCCTGAAGCTTTCTTT. It encodes CSVTGTLIPEAFF.

The chain has TRBV20-1 and TRBJ2-7; D unclear. From germline, CDR1 is DFQATT and CDR2 SNEGSKA (reference sequence). V was trimmed by 0 bases and J by 2 bases, leaving 14 bases between them. The CDR3 sequence is 15 residues long. The CDR3 sequence is CSARDPVKAPYEQYF. DNA for the CDR3: TGCAGTGCTAGAGATCCGGTAAAAGCACCCTACGAGCAGTACTTC.

This clonotype was counted at least ten times. The chain recombines TRBV11-1 with TRBJ1-2; D might be TRBD1 (6 bases). V lost 1 base and J lost 8, with 23 bases in between. The CDR3 is 17 residues long. The germline CDR1 and CDR2 sequences are SGHAT and FQDESV (reference sequence). The CDR3, as DNA: TGTGCCAGCAGCTTAGGCGGACAGACCCTATCGGTTTTCGGCTACACCTTC. Translating gives CASSLGGQTLSVFGYTF.

V is TRBV19 and J is TRBJ1-2; 8 bases align to TRBD1. This CDR3 has 14 amino acids. CDR1 is LNHDA and CDR2 is SQIVND in the germline V gene (reference sequence). V trimming: 7 bases; J trimming: 5 bases; junction bases outside the gene matches: 9. DNA of the CDR3: TGTGCCAGTAAGCCGACAGGGGTATTTTATGGCTACACCTTC. This gives the protein CASKPTGVFYGYTF.

This rearrangement joins TRBV9 to TRBJ2-2; TRBD2 matches 9 bases. The V gene end was trimmed by 4 bases and the J gene end by 3 bases; junction bases not matched to a gene: 4. The CDR3 sequence is 15 residues long. Germline V gene sequence: CDR1 SGDLS, CDR2 YYNGEE. The CDR3 sequence is CASSYSGGDTGELFF. As DNA, the CDR3 is TGTGCCAGCAGCTATAGCGGGGGTGACACCGGGGAGCTGTTTTTT.

This clonotype was seen many times. The V and J genes are TRBV5-6 and TRBJ1-1, with D unresolved. Per the germline V gene, CDR1 is SGHDT and CDR2 is YYEEEE. The CDR3 runs to 14 residues. With 0 bases removed from V and 1 base from J, the gap between germline ends came to 7 bases. CDR3 nucleotides: TGTGCCAGCAGCTTGGGGAACAGGAACACTGAAGCTTTCTTT. Amino acids: CASSLGNRNTEAFF.

The CDR3 sequence is CAIGQYGYTF. DNA of the CDR3: TGTGCCATCGGACAGTATGGCTACACCTTC. The chain carries TRBV10-3 and TRBJ1-2, with D perhaps matching TRBD1 (6 bases). CDR1 and CDR2 from the germline V gene are ENHRY and SYGVKD. V was shortened by 8 bases and J by 5 bases, with 6 bases between the two germline ends. The CDR3 runs 10 residues.

With regard to this clonotype: Mismatch with germline at one junction end may stem from a read error. This CDR3 is CASSYINPGRSTGELFF. DNA of the CDR3: TGTGCTAGCAGTTACATTAACCCGGGACGTAGCACCGGGGAGCTGTTTTTT. The chain couples TRBV27 to TRBJ2-2; either TRBD1 or TRBD2 may supply D (5 bases each). The CDR3 runs to 17 residues. Germline lookup yields CDR1 MNHEY and CDR2 SMNVEV (reference sequence).

This clonotype was recorded many times. The chain employs TRBV6-1 and TRBJ1-5, with unresolved D. Germline CDR1 is MNHNS and CDR2 is SASEGT. This CDR3 comprises 15 residues. Trimming cost V 1 base and J 1 base, with 8 bases left between them. The chain's CDR3 is CASSEVGSSNQPQHF. CDR3 DNA sequence: TGTGCCAGCAGTGAAGTGGGTTCGAGCAATCAGCCCCAGCATTTT.

Regarding this clonotype: This CDR3 is missing its conserved last phenylalanine or tryptophan, likely due to a read error. No DNA is shown, since the ends of the CDR3 on it are uncertain; the CDR3 is the one TCRdb lists. This chain connects TRBV24-1 to TRBJ2-2; TRBD2, the table's D call, was not compared with the DNA. Per the germline V gene, CDR1 is KGHDR and CDR2 is SFDVKD. The CDR3 is 16 residues long, counting both termini. The CDR3 loop is CATSDWTSGIPGELCL.

This clonotype came up many times. The CDR3 reads CASSEIDRNNQPQHF. For the CDR3, the DNA is TGCGCCAGCAGTGAGATAGACAGGAACAATCAGCCCCAGCATTTT. The chain carries TRBV10-2 and TRBJ1-5, with D possibly being TRBD1 (6 bases). Per the germline V gene, CDR1 is WSHSY and CDR2 is SAAADI. V lost 2 bases to trimming and J lost 3 bases, with 11 bases between them. The CDR3 length is 15 residues.

CDR3 sequence reads: CASSLQQGTNYGYTF. The DNA of the CDR3 is TGTGCCAGCAGCTTACAACAGGGCACTAACTATGGCTACACCTTC. The chain is built from TRBV11-2 and TRBJ1-2; the D gene is possibly TRBD1 (6 bases). Between the trimmed V and J ends, which lost 2 bases and 0 bases, there was a span of 10 bases. The V gene's germline CDR1 is SGHAT and CDR2 FQNNGV. The CDR3 has 15 residues.